The present TCR beta chain was sequenced within a study of shared clonotypes between healthy human individuals. Across the whole study: A couple of female and three male donors aged 18 to 49 were enrolled. Each donor had three CD4 naive, three CD4 memory, two CD8 naive and one CD8 memory plate.

Clones were read by immunoSEQ multiplex PCR, and TCRdb kept only the in-frame ones, dropping some. The sample lists approximately 2.3 million clones, roughly 93% occurring once. The sequenced sample consisted of naive CD4+ T cells from PBMCs. The subset: CD45RA+ positively selected. The sequence was obtained from a man younger than 35 in good health. Some clones in this sample may be carry-over from other donors' samples.

CDR3: CASSIRGPYEQYF. The DNA of the CDR3 is TGTGCCAGCTCTATCAGGGGGCCCTACGAGCAGTACTTC. This chain links TRBV6-1 with TRBJ2-7; TRBD1 matches at 8 bases. The CDR3 extends over 13 amino acids. Germline trimming cut 8 bases from V and 2 bases from J; bases unmatched to any gene: 5. CDR1 MNHNS and CDR2 SASEGT come from the germline V gene.